Described below is a single T cell receptor (beta chain) sequence and its context. This specimen comes from a study of blood T cell repertoires in COVID-19. The method was immunoSEQ multiplex PCR; TCRdb's version includes in-frame clones alone and lacks a portion of them. The table lists fewer than 250,000 clones, approximately 81% of them singletons. CDR1 and CDR2 (germline): MNHEY, SVGAGI. The CDR3 runs to 15 residues. V was pared by 4 bases and J by 1 base, with 10 bases between. Sequencing was done on a sample of PBMCs or T cells enriched from blood (not recorded which). This chain connects TRBV6-5 to TRBJ1-4, with D possibly being TRBD1 (6 bases). This clonotype originated in a woman aged 45-60 years with acute COVID-19. CDR3 in DNA: TGTGCCAGCAGTTCTCAACAGGGAACTAATGAAAAACTGTTTTTT. Its protein is CASSSQQGTNEKLFF.